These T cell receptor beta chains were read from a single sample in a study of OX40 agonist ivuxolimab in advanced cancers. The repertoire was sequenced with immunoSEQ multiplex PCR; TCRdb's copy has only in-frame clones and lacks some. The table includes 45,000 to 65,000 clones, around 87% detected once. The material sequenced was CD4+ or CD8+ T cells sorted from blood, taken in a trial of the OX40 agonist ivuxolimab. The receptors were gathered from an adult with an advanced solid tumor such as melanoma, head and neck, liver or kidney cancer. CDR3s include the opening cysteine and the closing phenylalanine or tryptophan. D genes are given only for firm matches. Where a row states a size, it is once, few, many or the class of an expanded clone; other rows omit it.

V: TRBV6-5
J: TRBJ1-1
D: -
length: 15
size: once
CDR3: CASSYSRGMNTEAFF
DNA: TGTGCCAGCAGTTACTCGAGGGGAATGAACACTGAAGCTTTCTTT

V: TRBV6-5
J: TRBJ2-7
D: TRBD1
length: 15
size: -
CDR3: CASSYSTGGTYEQYF
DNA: TGTGCCAGCAGTTACAGCACAGGGGGGACCTACGAGCAGTACTTC

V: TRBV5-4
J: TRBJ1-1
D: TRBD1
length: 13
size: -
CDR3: CASSRQGGTEAFF
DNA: TGTGCCAGCAGCCGACAGGGGGGAACTGAAGCTTTCTTT

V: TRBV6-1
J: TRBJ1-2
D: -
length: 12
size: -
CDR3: CASSEQWDGYTF
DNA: TGTGCCAGCAGTGAACAGTGGGATGGCTACACCTTC

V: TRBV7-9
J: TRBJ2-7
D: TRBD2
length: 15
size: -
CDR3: CASSRRTSGNYEQYF
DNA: TGTGCCAGCAGCCGGCGGACTAGCGGAAACTACGAGCAGTACTTC

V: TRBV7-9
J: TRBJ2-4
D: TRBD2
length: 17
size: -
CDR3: CASSLTTAGVAKNIQYF
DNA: TGTGCCAGCAGCTTAACCACAGCGGGGGTAGCCAAAAACATTCAGTACTTC

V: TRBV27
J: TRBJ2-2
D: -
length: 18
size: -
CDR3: CASISRLVSKANTGELFF
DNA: TGTGCCAGCATTTCGAGACTAGTGTCTAAGGCGAACACCGGGGAGCTGTTTTTT

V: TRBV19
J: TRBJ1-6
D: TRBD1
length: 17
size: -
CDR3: CASSIAAGQGAYSPLHF
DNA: TGTGCCAGTAGTATAGCGGCCGGGCAGGGGGCTTATTCACCCCTCCACTTT

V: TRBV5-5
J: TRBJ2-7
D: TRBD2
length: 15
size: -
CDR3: CASSLLLAGVNEQYF
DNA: TGTGCCAGCAGCTTGTTGCTAGCGGGAGTCAACGAGCAGTACTTC

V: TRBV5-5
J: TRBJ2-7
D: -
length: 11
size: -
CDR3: CASSLTYEQYF
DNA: TGTGCCAGCAGCTTGACCTACGAGCAGTACTTC

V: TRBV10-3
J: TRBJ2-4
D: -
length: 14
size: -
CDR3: CATKLEANKNIQYF
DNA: TGTGCCACCAAGCTGGAAGCTAACAAAAACATTCAGTACTTC

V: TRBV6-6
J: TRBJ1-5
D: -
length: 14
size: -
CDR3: CASSYGGGGQPQHF
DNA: TGTGCCAGCAGTTACGGGGGGGGAGGTCAGCCCCAGCATTTT

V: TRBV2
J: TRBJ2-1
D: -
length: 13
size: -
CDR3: CASKVGQNNEQFF
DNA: TGTGCCAGCAAGGTCGGACAGAACAATGAGCAGTTCTTC

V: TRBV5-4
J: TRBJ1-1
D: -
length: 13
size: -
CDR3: CASSHDRSTEAFF
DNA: TGTGCCAGCAGCCATGACAGGTCCACTGAAGCTTTCTTT

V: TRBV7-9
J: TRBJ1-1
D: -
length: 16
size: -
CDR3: CASSTRWQGSATEAFF
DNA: TGTGCCAGCAGCACCCGGTGGCAGGGGTCGGCCACTGAAGCTTTCTTT

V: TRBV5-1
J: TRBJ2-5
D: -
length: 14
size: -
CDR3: CASSLAAGGETQYF
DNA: TGCGCCAGCAGCTTGGCTGCGGGCGGGGAGACCCAGTACTTC

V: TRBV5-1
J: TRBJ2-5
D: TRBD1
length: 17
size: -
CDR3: CASRLRPGQGPQETQYF
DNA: TGCGCCAGCAGGCTACGACCGGGACAGGGTCCCCAAGAGACCCAGTACTTC

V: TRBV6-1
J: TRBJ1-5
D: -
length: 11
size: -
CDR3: CASSETQPQHF
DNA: TGTGCCAGCAGTGAAACCCAGCCCCAGCATTTT

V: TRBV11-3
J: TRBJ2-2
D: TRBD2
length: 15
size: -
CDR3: CASSLVAGATGELFF
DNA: TGTGCCAGCAGCTTAGTAGCGGGGGCCACCGGGGAGCTGTTTTTT

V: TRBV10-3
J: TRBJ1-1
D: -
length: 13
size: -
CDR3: CAIGPRDGTEAFF
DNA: TGTGCCATCGGCCCAAGGGATGGCACTGAAGCTTTCTTT

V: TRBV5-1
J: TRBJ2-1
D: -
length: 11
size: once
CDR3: CASSSFYEQFF
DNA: TGCGCCAGCAGCTCCTTCTATGAGCAGTTCTTC

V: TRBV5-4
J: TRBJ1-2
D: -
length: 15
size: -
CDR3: CASSLGFLTRYGYTF
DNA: TGTGCCAGCAGCTTGGGATTTCTGACCCGCTATGGCTACACCTTC

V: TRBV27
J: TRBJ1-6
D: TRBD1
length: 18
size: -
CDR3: CASRGGQDVVSYNSPLHF
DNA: TGTGCCAGCAGGGGGGGACAGGACGTAGTCTCCTATAATTCACCCCTCCACTTT

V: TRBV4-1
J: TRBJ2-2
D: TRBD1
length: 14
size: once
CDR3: CASSSPGQTGELFF
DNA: TGCGCCAGCAGCTCACCGGGACAGACCGGGGAGCTGTTTTTT

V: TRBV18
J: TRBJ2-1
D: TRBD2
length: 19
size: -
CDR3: CASSPLGGTSGSSYNEQFF
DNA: TGTGCCAGCTCACCACTAGGCGGGACTAGCGGGAGTTCCTACAATGAGCAGTTCTTC

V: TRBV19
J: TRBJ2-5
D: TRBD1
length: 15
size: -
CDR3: CASSRRTGGEETQYF
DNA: TGTGCCAGTAGTAGGAGGACAGGGGGCGAAGAGACCCAGTACTTC

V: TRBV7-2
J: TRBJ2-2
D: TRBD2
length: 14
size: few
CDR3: CASSRGGGTGELFF
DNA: TGTGCCAGCAGCCGGGGGGGCGGAACCGGGGAGCTGTTTTTT

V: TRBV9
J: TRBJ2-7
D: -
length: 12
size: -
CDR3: CASSVELGEQYF
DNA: TGTGCCAGCAGCGTAGAGCTAGGGGAGCAGTACTTC

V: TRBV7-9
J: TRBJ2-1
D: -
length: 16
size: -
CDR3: CASSTTDRSSYNEQFF
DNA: TGTGCCAGCAGCACCACCGACAGGAGCTCCTACAATGAGCAGTTCTTC

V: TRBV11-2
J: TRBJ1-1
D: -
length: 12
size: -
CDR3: CASSRRPTEAFF
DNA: TGTGCCAGCAGCCGCCGCCCCACTGAAGCTTTCTTT